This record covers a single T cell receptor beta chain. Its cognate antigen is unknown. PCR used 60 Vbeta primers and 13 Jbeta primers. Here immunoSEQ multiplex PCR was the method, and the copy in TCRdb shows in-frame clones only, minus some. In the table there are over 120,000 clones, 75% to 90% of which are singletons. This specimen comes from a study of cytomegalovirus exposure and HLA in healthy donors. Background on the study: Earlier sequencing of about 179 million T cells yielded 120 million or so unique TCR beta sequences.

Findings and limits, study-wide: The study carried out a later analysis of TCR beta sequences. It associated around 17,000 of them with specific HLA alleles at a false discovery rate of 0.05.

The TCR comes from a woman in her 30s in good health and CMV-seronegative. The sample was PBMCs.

The CDR3 loop is CASSSPKGQVFYNEQFF. The CDR3 DNA reads as TGTGCCAGCAGCTCCCCTAAGGGACAGGTATTCTACAATGAGCAGTTCTTC. The V call is TRBV7-9, the J call TRBJ2-1, with TRBD1 identical over 8 bases. The V gene end was trimmed by 4 bases and the J gene end by 3 bases; junction bases not matched to a gene: 11. Looked up from germline, CDR1 is SEHNR and CDR2 is FQNEAQ (reference sequence). The CDR3 totals 17 residues.